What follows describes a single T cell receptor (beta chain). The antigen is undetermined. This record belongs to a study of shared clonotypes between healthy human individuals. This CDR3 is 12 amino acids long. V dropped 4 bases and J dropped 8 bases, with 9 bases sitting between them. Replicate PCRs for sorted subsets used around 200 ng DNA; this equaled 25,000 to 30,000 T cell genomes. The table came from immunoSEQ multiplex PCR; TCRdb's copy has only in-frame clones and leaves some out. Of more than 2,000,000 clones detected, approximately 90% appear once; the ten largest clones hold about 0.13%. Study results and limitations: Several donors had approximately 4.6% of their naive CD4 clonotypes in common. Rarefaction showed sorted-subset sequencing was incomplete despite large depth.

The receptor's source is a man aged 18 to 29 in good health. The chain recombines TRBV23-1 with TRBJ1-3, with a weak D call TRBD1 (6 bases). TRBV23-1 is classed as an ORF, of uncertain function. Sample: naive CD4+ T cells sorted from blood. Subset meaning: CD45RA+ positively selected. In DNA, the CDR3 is TGCGCCAGCAGTCCGGGGGCTCACACCATATATTTT. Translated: CASSPGAHTIYF.